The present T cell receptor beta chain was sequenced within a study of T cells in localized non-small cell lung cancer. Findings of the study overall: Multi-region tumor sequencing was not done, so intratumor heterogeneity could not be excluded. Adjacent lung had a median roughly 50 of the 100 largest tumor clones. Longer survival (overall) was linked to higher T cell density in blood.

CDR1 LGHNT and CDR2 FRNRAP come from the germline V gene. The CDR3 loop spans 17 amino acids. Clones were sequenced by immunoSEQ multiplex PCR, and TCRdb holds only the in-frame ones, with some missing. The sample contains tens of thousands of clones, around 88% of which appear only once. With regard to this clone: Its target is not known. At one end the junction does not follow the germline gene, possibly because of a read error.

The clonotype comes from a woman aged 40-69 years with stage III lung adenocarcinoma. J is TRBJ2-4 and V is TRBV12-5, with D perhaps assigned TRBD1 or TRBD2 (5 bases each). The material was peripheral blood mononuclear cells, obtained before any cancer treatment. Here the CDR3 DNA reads TGTGATAGTGGTTTGGCAGAGAGGGACCGCCGAGGGAACATTCAGTACTTC. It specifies CDSGLAERDRRGNIQYF.